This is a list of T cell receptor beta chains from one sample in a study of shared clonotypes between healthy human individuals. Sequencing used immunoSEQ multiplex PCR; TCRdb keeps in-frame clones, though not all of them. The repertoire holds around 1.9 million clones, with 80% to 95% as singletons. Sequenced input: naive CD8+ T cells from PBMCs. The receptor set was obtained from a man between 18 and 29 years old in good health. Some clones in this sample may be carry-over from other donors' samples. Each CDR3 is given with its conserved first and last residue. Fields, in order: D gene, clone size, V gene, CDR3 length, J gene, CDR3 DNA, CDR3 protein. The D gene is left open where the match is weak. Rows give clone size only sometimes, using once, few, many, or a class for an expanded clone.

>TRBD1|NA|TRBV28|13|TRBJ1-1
TGTGCCAGCAGCCCACAGGGGTACACTGAAGCTTTCTTT
CASSPQGYTEAFF
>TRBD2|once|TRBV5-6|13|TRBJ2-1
TGTGCCAGCAGCTTGGGCGGGAGTGGTGAGCAGTTCTTC
CASSLGGSGEQFF
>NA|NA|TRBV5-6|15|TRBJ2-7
TGTGCCAGCAGCCCCGGGACCCGGACGGGGAACGAGCAGTACTTC
CASSPGTRTGNEQYF
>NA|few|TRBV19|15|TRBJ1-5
TGTGCCAGTAGATGGGAAAGGGAGACCAATCAGCCCCAGCATTTT
CASRWERETNQPQHF
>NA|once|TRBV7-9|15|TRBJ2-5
TGTGCCAGCAGCTTCAATTCTGCGAGTTGGGAGACCCAGTACTTC
CASSFNSASWETQYF
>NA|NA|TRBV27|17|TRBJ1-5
TGTGCCAGCAGTTTATCGGCTTGGGGGCTGGGCAATCAGCCCCAGCATTTT
CASSLSAWGLGNQPQHF
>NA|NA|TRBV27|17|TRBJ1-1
TGTGCCAGCAGTTCTCTCCTGACGACAGGAGTTAACACTGAAGCTTTCTTT
CASSSLLTTGVNTEAFF
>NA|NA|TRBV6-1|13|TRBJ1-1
TGTGCCAGCAGCTGGACAGCGAACACTGAAGCTTTCTTT
CASSWTANTEAFF
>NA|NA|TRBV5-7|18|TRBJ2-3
TGTGCCAGCAGCTTCGGTTGCCCCCAGGACCCGCTGAGTGATACGCAGTATTTT
CASSFGCPQDPLSDTQYF
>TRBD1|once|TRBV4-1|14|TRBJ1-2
TGCGCCAGCAGCCAAGAAGGGACAGGGGCTGGCTACACCTTC
CASSQEGTGAGYTF
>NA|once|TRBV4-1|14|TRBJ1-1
TGCGCCAGCAGCCCAGGACGCGGGACCACTGAAGCTTTCTTT
CASSPGRGTTEAFF
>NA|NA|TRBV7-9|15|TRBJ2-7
TGTGCCAGCAGCCCTGGCGGCAGGGGGGCCTACGAGCAGTACTTC
CASSPGGRGAYEQYF
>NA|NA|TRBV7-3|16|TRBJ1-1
TGTGCCAGCAGCTCTCTTATTCGGGGGTTGAGGGGTGAAGCTTTCTTT
CASSSLIRGLRGEAFF
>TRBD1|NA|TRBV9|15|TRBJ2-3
TGTGCCAGCAGCCCCCTCGGGACAGGCACAGATACGCAGTATTTT
CASSPLGTGTDTQYF
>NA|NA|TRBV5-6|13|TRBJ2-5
TGTGCCAGCAGCTTGGATCCCGAAGAGACCCAGTACTTC
CASSLDPEETQYF
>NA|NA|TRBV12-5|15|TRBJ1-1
TGTGCTAGTGGTTTGGAAACCCCCGGGGAGACTGAAGCTTTCTTT
CASGLETPGETEAFF
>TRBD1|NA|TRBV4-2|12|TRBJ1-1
TGTGCCAGCAGCCCAGGGACAGCTGAAGCTTTCTTT
CASSPGTAEAFF